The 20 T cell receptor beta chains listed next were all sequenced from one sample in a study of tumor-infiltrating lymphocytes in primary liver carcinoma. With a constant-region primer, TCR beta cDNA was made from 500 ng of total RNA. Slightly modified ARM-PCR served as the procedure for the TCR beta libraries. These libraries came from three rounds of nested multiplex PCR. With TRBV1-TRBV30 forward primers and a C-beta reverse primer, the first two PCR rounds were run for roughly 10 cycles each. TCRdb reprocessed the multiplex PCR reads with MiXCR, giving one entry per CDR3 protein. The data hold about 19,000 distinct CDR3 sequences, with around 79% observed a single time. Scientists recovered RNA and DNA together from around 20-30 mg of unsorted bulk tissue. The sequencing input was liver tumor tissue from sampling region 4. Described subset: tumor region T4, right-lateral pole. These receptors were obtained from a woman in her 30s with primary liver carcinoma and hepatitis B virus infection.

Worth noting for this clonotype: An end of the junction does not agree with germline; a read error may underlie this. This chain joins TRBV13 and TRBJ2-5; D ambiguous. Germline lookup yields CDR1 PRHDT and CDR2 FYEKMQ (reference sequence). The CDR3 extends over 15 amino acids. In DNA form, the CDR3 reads TGTGCCAGCAGCCTGACTGGGATAAACCAAAAGACCCAGTACTTC. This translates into CASSLTGINQKTQYF.

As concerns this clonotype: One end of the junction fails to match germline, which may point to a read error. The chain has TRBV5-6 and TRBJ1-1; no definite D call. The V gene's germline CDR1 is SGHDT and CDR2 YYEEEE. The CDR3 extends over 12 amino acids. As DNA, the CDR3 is TGCGCCAGCGGGCGTGAGGATGCTGAAGCTTTCTTT. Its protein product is CASGREDAEAFF.

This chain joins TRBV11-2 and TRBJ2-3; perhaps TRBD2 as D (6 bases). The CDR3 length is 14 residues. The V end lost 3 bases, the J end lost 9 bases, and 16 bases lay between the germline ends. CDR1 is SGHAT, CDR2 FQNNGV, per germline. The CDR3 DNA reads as TGTGCCAGCAGCTTCGGGATCTTGGGGGGAACGCAGTATTTT. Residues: CASSFGILGGTQYF.

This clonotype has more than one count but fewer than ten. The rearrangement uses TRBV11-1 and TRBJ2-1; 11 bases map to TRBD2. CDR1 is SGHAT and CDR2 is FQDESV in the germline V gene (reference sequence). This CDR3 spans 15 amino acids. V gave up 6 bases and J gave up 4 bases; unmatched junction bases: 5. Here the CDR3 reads CASRTGTSGYNEQFF. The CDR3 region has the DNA TGTGCCAGCAGGACCGGGACTAGCGGTTACAATGAGCAGTTCTTC. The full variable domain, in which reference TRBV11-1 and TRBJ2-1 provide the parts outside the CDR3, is EAEVAQSPRYKITEKSQAVAFWCDPISGHATLYWYRQILGQGPELLVQFQDESVVDDSQLPKDRFSAERLKGVDSTLKIQPAELGDSAMYLCASRTGTSGYNEQFFGPGTRLTVL.

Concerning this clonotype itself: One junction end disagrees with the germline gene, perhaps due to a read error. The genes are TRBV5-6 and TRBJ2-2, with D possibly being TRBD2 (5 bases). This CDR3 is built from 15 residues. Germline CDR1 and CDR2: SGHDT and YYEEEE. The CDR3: CASRLAPRVTGKLFF. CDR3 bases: TGTGCCAGCAGGTTGGCACCCAGAGTGACCGGGAAGCTTTTTTTT.

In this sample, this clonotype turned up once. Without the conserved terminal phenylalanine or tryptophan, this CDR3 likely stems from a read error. CDR3 sequence (DNA): TGTGCCCGCCGACAGCTTAAAGAGCAGTTCTTA. Protein sequence: CARRQLKEQFL. The chain uses TRBV11-2 and TRBJ2-1, with D tentatively TRBD1 (5 bases). The V gene's germline CDR1 is SGHAT and CDR2 FQNNGV. V shed 11 bases and J shed 10 bases, with 15 bases lying between them. The CDR3 is 11 amino acids.

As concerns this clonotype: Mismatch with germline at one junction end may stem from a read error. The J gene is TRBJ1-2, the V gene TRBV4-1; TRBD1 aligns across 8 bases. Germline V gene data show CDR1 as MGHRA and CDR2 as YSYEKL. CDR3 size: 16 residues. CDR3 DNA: TGCGCCAGCAACCAAGATGGGCAGGGGGCCGGCTATGGTTACACCTTC. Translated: CASNQDGQGAGYGYTF.

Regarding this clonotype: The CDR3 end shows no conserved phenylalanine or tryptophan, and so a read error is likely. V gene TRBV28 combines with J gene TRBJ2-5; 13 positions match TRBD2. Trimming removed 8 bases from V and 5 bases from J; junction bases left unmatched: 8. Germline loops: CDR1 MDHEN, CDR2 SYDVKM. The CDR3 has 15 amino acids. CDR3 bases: TGTGCCAGCCGTCTGACTAGCGGGAGGTGGGAGACCCAGTACTCC. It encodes CASRLTSGRWETQYS.

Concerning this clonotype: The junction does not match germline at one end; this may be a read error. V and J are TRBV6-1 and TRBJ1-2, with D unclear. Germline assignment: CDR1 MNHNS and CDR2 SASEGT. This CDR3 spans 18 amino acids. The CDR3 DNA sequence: TGTGCCAGCAATGAACGGTTACTGGTCCTTAGATCTAACTATGGCCGCACCTTC. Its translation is CASNERLLVLRSNYGRTF.

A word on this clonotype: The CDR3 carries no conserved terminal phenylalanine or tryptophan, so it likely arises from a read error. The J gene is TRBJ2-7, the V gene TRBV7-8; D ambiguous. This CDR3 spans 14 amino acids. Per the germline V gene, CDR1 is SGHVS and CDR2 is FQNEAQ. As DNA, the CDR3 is TGTACCAGCACCGCCCTCCTGTTGTCCCCCGAGCAGTACTCC. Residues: CTSTALLLSPEQYS.

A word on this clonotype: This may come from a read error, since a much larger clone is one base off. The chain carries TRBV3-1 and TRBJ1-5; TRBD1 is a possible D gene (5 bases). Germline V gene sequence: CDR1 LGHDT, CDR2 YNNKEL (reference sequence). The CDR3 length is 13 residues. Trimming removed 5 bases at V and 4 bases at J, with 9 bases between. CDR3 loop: CASSEQANQPQHF. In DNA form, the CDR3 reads TGTGCCAGCAGCGAACAGGCTAATCAGCCCCAGCATTTT.

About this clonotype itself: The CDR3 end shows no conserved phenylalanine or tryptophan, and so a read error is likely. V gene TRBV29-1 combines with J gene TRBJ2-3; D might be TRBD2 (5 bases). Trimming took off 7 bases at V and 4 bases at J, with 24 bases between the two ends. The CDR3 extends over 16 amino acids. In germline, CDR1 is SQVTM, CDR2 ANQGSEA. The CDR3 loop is CSASRASGSRSDTQYS. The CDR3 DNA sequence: TGCAGCGCCTCTCGGGCTAGTGGGAGTAGATCAGATACGCAGTATTCT.

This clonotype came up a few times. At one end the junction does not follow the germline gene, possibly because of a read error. This CDR3 reads CSAQDGNQPRHF. CDR3 in DNA: TGCAGTGCACAGGACGGTAATCAGCCCCGGCATTTT. This sequence joins TRBV20-1 and TRBJ1-5; a weak D match, TRBD1 (5 bases). In germline, CDR1 is DFQATT, CDR2 SNEGSKA (reference sequence). This CDR3 has 12 residues.

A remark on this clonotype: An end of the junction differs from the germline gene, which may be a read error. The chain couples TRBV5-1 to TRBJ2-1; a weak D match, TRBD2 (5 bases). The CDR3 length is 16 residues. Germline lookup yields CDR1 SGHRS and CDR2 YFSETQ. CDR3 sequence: CASTPSPDYSNNERFF. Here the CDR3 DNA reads TGCGCAAGCACCCCGTCCCCAGACTATTCCAACAATGAGCGGTTCTTC. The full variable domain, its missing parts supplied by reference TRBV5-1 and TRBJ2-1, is KAGVTQTPRYLIKTRGQQVTLSCSPISGHRSVSWYQQTPGQGLQFLFEYFSETQRNKGNFPGRFSGRQFSNSRSEMNVSTLELGDSALYLCASTPSPDYSNNERFFGPGTRLTVL.

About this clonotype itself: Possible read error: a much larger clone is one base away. Here the CDR3 DNA reads TGTGCCAGCAGTGGAGGGACGGCTGGCACAGATACGCAGTATTTT. Translation gives CASSGGTAGTDTQYF. The chain has TRBV2 and TRBJ2-3, with D possibly called TRBD1 or TRBD2 (5 bases each). The CDR3 totals 15 residues. V lost 4 bases to trimming and J lost 1 base, with 12 bases between them. Germline CDR1 reads SNHLY; CDR2 reads FYNNEI.

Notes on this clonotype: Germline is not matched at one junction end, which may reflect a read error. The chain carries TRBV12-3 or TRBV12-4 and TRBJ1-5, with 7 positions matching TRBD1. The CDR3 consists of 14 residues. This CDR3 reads CAGSPTGFTQLQHF. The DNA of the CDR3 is TGTGCCGGCAGCCCGACAGGGTTTACTCAGCTCCAGCATTTT.

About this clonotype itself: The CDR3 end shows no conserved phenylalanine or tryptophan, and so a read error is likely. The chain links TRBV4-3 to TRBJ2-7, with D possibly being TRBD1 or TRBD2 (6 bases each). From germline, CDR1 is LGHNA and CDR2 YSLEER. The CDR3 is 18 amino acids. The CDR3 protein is CASSQAVKGGHISYGQYS. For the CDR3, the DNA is TGCGCCAGCAGCCAAGCTGTGAAGGGGGGTCACATTAGCTACGGGCAGTACTCC.

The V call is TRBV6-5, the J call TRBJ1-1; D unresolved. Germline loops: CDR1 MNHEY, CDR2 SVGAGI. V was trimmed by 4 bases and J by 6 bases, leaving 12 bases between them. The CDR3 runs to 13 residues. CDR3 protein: CASSCNGDAEAFF. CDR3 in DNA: TGTGCCAGCAGTTGTAATGGGGATGCTGAAGCTTTCTTT.

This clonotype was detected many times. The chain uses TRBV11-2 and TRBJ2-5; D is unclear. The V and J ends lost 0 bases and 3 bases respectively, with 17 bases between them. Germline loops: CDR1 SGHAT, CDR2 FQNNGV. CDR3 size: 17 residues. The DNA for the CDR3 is TGTGCCAGCAGCTTAGAGCCGGGTATGGGGTTAGAAGAGACCCAGTACTTC. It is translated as CASSLEPGMGLEETQYF.

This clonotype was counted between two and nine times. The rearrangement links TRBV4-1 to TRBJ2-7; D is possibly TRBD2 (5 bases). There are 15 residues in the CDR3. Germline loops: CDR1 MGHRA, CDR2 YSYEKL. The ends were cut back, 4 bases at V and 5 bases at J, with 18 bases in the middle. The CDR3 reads CASSPVGGEVDEQYF. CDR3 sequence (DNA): TGCGCCAGCAGCCCTGTAGGAGGTGAAGTCGACGAGCAGTACTTC.